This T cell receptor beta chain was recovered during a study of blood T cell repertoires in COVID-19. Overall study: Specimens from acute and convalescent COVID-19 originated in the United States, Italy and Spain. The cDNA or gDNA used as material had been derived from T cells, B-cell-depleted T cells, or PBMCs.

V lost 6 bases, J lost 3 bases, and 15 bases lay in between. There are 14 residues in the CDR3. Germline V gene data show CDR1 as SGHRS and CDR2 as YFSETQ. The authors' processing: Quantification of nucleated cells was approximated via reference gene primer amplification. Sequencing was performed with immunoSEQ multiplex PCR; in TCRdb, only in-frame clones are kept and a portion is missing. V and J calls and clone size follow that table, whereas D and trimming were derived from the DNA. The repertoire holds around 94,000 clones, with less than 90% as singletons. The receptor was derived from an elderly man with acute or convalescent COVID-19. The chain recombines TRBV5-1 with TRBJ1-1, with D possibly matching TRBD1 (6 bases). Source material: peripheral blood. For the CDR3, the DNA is TGCGCCAGCACCTTCGGACAGTCGGACACTGAAGCTTTCTTT. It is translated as CASTFGQSDTEAFF.